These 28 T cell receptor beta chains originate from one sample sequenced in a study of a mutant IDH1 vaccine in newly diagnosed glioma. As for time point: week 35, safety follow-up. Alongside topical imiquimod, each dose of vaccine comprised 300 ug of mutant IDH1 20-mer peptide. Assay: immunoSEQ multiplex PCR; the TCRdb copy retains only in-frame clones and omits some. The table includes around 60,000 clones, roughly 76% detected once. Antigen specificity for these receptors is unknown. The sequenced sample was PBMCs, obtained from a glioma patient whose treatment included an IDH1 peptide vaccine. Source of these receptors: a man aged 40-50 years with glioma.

CDR3 DNA sequence: TGCGCCAGCAACCCACGACTAGCGGGACAAGAGACCCAGTACTTC. Its protein product is CASNPRLAGQETQYF. The chain uses TRBV5-1 and TRBJ2-5, with TRBD2 matching over 11 bases. V lost 6 bases and J lost 2; bases outside the gene matches: 6. Germline CDR1 is SGHRS and CDR2 is YFSETQ. The length of the CDR3 is 15 residues.

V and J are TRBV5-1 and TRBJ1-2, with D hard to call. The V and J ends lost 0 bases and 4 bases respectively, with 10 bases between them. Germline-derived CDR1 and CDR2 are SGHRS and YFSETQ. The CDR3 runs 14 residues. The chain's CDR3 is CASSLAENSYGYTF. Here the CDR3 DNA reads TGCGCCAGCAGCTTGGCCGAGAATTCCTATGGCTACACCTTC.

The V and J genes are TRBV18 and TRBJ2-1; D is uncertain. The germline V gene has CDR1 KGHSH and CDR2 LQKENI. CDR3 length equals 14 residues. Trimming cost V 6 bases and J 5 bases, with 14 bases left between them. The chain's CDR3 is CASSDIARNNEQFF. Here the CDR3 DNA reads TGTGCCAGCTCTGATATCGCACGGAACAATGAGCAGTTCTTC.

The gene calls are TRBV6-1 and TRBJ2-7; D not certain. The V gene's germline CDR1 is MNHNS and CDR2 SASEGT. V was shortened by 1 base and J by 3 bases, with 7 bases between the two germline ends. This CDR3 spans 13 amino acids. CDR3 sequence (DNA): TGTGCCAGCAGTGAAGGACTCGTCTACGAGCAGTACTTC. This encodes CASSEGLVYEQYF.

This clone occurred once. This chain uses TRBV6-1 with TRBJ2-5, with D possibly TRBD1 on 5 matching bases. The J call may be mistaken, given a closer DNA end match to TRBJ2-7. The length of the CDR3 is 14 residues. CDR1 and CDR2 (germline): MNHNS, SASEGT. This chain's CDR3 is CASTFDSSSYEQYF. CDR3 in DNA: TGTGCCAGCACCTTTGACAGCTCCTCCTACGAGCAGTACTTC.

The CDR3 region has the DNA TGTGCCAGCAGCGCAGCCCGGACTAGCGGACAAGAGACCCAGTACTTC. Its translation: CASSAARTSGQETQYF. V gene TRBV9 combines with J gene TRBJ2-5; 10 positions match TRBD2. J was trimmed by 2 bases and V by 3 bases; bases with no gene match: 7. The CDR3 totals 16 residues. Germline CDR1 SGDLS, CDR2 YYNGEE. Complete variable domain (other parts from reference TRBV9 and TRBJ2-5): DSGVTQTPKHLITATGQRVTLRCSPRSGDLSVYWYQQSLDQGLQFLIQYYNGEERAKGNILERFSAQQFPDLHSELNLSSLELGDSALYFCASSAARTSGQETQYFGPGTRLLVL.

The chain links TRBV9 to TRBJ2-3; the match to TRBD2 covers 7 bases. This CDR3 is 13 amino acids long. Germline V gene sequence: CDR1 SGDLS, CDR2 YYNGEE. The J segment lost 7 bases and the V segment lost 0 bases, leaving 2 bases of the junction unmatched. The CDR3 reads CASSVGLAHTQYF. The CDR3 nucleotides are TGTGCCAGCAGCGTAGGACTAGCCCATACGCAGTATTTT. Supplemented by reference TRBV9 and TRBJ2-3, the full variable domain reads DSGVTQTPKHLITATGQRVTLRCSPRSGDLSVYWYQQSLDQGLQFLIQYYNGEERAKGNILERFSAQQFPDLHSELNLSSLELGDSALYFCASSVGLAHTQYFGPGTRLTVL.

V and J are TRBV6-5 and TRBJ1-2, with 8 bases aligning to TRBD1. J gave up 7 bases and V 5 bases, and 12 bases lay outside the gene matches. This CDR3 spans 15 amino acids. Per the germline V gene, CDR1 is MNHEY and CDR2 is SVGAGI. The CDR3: CASSLVGQVPGGYTF. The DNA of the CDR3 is TGTGCCAGCAGTCTGGTGGGACAGGTCCCAGGTGGCTACACCTTC.

The CDR3 DNA follows: TGTGCCAGAAGCCCTTATCGGGACAGCAAAAAAAAAGAGACCCAGTACTTC. This codes for CARSPYRDSKKKETQYF. V is TRBV5-3 and J is TRBJ2-5, with 7 bases matching TRBD1. TRBV5-3 is an ORF, and what it does is uncertain. V dropped 4 bases and J dropped 3; count of bases not matched to a gene: 15. This CDR3 contains 17 residues.

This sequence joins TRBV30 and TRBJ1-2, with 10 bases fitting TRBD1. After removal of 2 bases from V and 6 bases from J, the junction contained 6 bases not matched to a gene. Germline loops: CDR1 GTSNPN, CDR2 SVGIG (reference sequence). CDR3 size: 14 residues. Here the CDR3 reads CAWSSGQGYNGYTF. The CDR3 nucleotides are TGTGCCTGGAGTTCGGGACAGGGGTATAATGGCTACACCTTC. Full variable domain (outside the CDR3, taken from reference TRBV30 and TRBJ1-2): SQTIHQWPATLVQPVGSPLSLECTVEGTSNPNLYWYRQAAGRGLQLLFYSVGIGQISSEVPQNLSASRPQDRQFILSSKKLLLSDSGFYLCAWSSGQGYNGYTFGSGTRLTVV.

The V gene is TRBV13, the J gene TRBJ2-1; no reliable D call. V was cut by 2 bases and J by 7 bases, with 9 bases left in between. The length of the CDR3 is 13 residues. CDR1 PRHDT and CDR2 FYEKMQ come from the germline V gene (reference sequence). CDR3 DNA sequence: TGTGCCAGCAGCTTAAACGGGCAGAATGAGCAGTTCTTC. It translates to CASSLNGQNEQFF. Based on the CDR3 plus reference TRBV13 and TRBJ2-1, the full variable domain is AAGVIQSPRHLIKEKRETATLKCYPIPRHDTVYWYQQGPGQDPQFLISFYEKMQSDKGSIPDRFSAQQFSDYHSELNMSSLELGDSALYFCASSLNGQNEQFFGPGTRLTVL.

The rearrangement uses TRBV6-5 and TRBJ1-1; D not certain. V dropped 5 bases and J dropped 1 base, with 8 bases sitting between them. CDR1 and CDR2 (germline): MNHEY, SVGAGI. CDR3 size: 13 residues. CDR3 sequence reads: CASSPRGNTEAFF. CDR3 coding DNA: TGTGCCAGCAGTCCCCGAGGGAACACTGAAGCTTTCTTT.

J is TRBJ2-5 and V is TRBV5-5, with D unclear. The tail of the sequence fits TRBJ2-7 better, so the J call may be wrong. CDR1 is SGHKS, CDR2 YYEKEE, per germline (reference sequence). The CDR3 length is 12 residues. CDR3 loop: CASSLDGYEQYF. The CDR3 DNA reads TGTGCCAGCAGCTTGGACGGCTACGAGCAGTACTTC.

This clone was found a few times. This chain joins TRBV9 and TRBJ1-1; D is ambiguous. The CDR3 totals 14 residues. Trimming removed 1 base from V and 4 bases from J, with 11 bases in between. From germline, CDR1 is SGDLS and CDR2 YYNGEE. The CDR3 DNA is TGTGCCAGCAGCGTACTGACCCGTGTCACTGAAGCTTTCTTT. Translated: CASSVLTRVTEAFF.

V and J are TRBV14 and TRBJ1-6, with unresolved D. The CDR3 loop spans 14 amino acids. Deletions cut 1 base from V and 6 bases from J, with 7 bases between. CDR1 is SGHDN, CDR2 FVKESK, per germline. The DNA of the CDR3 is TGTGCCAGCAGCCAAGGTCTGGCTAATTCACCCCTCCACTTT. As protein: CASSQGLANSPLHF.

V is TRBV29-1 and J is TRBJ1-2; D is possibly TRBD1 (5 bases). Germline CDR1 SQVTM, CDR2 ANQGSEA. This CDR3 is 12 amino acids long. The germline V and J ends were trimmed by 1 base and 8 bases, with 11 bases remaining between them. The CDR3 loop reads CSVEGGRGGYTF. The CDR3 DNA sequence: TGCAGCGTTGAAGGTGGGAGGGGCGGCTACACCTTC.

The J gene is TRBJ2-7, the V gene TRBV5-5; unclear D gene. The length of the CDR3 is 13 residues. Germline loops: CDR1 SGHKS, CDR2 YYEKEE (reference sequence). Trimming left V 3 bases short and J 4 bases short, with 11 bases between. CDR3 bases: TGTGCCAGCAGCTCCAATGGCGAATACGAGCAGTACTTC. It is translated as CASSSNGEYEQYF.

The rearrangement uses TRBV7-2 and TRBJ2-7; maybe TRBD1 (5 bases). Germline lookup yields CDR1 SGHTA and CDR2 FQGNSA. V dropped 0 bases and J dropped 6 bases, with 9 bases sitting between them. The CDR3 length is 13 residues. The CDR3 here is CASSLALGAEQYF. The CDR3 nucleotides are TGTGCCAGCAGCTTAGCATTAGGGGCCGAGCAGTACTTC.

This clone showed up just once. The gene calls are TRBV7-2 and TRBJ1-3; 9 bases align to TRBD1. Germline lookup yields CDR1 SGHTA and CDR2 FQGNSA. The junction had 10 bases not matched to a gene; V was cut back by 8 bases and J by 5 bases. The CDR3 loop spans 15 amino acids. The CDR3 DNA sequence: TGTGCCAGCTTCCCCGGACAGGGGCCCCGAAACACCATATATTTT. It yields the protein CASFPGQGPRNTIYF.

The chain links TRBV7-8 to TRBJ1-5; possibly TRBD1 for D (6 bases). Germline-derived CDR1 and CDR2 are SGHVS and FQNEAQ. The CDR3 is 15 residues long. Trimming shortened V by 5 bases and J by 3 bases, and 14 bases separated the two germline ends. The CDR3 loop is CASSLTDSTNQPQHF. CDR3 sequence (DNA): TGTGCCAGCAGCCTGACGGACAGCACCAATCAGCCCCAGCATTTT.

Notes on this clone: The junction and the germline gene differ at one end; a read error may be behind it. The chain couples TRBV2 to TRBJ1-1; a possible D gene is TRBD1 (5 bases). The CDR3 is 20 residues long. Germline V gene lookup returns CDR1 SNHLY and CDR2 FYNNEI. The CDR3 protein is CASSGPSSGTYGGLKTEAFF. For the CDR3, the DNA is TGTGCCAGCAGTGGCCCAAGTTCCGGGACTTATGGAGGCCTGAAAACTGAAGCTTTCTTT.

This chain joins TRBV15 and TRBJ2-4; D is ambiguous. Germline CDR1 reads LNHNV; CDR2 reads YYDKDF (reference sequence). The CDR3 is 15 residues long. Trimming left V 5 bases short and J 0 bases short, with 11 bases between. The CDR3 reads CATSSGSRAKNIQYF. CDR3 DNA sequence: TGTGCCACCAGCTCAGGCAGCCGAGCCAAAAACATTCAGTACTTC.

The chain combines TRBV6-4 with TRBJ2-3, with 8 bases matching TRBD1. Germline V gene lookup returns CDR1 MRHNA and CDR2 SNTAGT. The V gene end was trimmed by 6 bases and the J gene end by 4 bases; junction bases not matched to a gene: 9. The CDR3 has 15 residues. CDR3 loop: CASSVTGVGADTQYF. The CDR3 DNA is TGTGCCAGCAGCGTGACAGGGGTTGGGGCAGATACGCAGTATTTT.

The CDR3 bases are TGCGCCAGCAGTCAGGGGACAGGGGGTCGGTATGGCTACACCTTC. Encoded protein: CASSQGTGGRYGYTF. This rearrangement joins TRBV5-1 to TRBJ1-2; 11 positions agree with TRBD1. The CDR3 runs to 15 residues. Germline V gene sequence: CDR1 SGHRS, CDR2 YFSETQ. The ends lost 5 bases at V and 5 bases at J; junction bases unmatched: 8.

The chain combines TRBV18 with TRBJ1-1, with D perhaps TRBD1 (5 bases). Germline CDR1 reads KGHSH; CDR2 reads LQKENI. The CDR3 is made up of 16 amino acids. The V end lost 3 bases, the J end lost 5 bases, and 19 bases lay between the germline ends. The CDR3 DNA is TGTGCCAGCTCACCCACCCAGGCGGGTCGGGGGACTGAAGCTTTCTTT. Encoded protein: CASSPTQAGRGTEAFF.

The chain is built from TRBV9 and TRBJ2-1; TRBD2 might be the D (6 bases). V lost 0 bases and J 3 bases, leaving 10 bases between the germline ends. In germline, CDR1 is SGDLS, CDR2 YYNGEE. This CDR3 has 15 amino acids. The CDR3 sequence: CASSVAISGYNEQFF. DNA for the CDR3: TGTGCCAGCAGCGTAGCTATTAGCGGCTACAATGAGCAGTTCTTC.

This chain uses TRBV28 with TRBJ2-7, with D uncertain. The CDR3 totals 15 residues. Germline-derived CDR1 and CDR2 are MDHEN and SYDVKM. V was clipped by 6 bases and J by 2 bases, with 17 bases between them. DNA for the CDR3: TGTGCCAGCAGGGTGATGGTCGGGCTCGCCTACGAGCAGTACTTC. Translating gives CASRVMVGLAYEQYF.

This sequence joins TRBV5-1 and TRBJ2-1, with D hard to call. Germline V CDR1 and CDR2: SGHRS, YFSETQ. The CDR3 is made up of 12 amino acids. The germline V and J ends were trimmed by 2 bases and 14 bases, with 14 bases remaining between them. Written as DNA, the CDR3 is TGCGCCAGCAGCTTCGAACCCCCGTTTGAGTTCTTC. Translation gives CASSFEPPFEFF.